Listed below are T cell receptor beta chains from one sample, sequenced in a study of T cell repertoires in cytomegalovirus infection. Using its own MiXCR run on the reads, TCRdb lists one record per CDR3 protein. Here the sample spans more than 150,000 distinct CDR3 sequences, roughly a quarter being singletons. What was sequenced was PBMCs. The receptors come from a human donor in good health (CMV status not recorded). Some clones in this sample may be carry-over from other donors' samples. CDR3s leave out the opening cysteine and the closing phenylalanine or tryptophan. The D gene is left open where the match is weak.

d_gene: .
v_gene: TRBV20-1
j_gene: TRBJ1-1
CDR3aa: SATVSMNTEAF

d_gene: TRBD2
v_gene: TRBV3-1
j_gene: TRBJ2-3
CDR3aa: ASSLRLAGGDTQY

d_gene: TRBD1
v_gene: TRBV5-1
j_gene: TRBJ1-2
CDR3aa: ASSRLQGKDGYT

d_gene: .
v_gene: TRBV20-1
j_gene: TRBJ2-1
CDR3aa: SASSLSNEQF

d_gene: .
v_gene: TRBV5-1
j_gene: TRBJ2-3
CDR3aa: ASSLHPVGTDTQY

d_gene: TRBD2
v_gene: TRBV28
j_gene: TRBJ2-1
CDR3aa: ASRSSGAPSSYNEQF

d_gene: .
v_gene: TRBV5-5
j_gene: TRBJ1-2
CDR3aa: ASRPTGSYGYT

d_gene: TRBD1
v_gene: TRBV7-9
j_gene: TRBJ2-7
CDR3aa: ASSLAGSGDRSSYEQY

d_gene: .
v_gene: TRBV7-9
j_gene: TRBJ2-1
CDR3aa: ASSLPPRRSSYNEQF

d_gene: .
v_gene: TRBV5-6
j_gene: TRBJ2-2
CDR3aa: ASSLVQLSGELF

d_gene: TRBD1
v_gene: TRBV7-6
j_gene: TRBJ2-7
CDR3aa: ASSLGGTGHDEQY

d_gene: TRBD2
v_gene: TRBV5-1
j_gene: TRBJ2-1
CDR3aa: ASRRTSGYNEQF

d_gene: .
v_gene: TRBV4-1
j_gene: TRBJ1-2
CDR3aa: ASSVAGRIRDYT

d_gene: TRBD2
v_gene: TRBV7-2
j_gene: TRBJ2-1
CDR3aa: ASSDRTSGYNEQF

d_gene: .
v_gene: TRBV7-9
j_gene: TRBJ1-2
CDR3aa: ASSLAARKDYGYT

d_gene: TRBD1
v_gene: TRBV7-3
j_gene: TRBJ1-5
CDR3aa: ASSLNEAGDRGNQPQH

d_gene: TRBD1
v_gene: TRBV6-2/TRBV6-3
j_gene: TRBJ2-1
CDR3aa: ASSYLPGQGLRGEQF

d_gene: .
v_gene: TRBV4-3
j_gene: TRBJ2-7
CDR3aa: ASSQVVGSEQY

d_gene: TRBD1
v_gene: TRBV28
j_gene: TRBJ2-7
CDR3aa: ASSLYRGGTGNEQY

d_gene: .
v_gene: TRBV20-1
j_gene: TRBJ2-7
CDR3aa: SAPRSGVASYEQY

d_gene: .
v_gene: TRBV11-1
j_gene: TRBJ2-7
CDR3aa: ASSQLGLEQY

d_gene: .
v_gene: TRBV28
j_gene: TRBJ2-4
CDR3aa: ASSFKTTVGKY

d_gene: .
v_gene: TRBV6-1
j_gene: TRBJ2-2
CDR3aa: ASSEYRFSGELF

d_gene: .
v_gene: TRBV7-6
j_gene: TRBJ2-5
CDR3aa: ASSLAGVKETQY

d_gene: TRBD2
v_gene: TRBV7-2
j_gene: TRBJ2-7
CDR3aa: ASSQGLAGGEQY

d_gene: .
v_gene: TRBV28
j_gene: TRBJ1-3
CDR3aa: APHWGDSGNTIY